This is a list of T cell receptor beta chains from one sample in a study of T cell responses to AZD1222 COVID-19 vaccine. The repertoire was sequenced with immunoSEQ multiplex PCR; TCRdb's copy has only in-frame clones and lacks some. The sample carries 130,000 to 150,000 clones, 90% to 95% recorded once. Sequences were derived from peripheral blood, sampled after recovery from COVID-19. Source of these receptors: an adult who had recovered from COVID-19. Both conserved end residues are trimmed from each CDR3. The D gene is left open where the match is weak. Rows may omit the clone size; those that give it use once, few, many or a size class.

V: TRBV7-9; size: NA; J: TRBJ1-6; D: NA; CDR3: ASSATGLTLH
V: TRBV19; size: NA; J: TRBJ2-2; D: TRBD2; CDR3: ASSSFWGAGNTGELF
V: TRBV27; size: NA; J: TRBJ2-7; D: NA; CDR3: ASSLGASSYEQY
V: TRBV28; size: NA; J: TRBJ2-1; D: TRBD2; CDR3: ASSDGTSGRIYNEQF
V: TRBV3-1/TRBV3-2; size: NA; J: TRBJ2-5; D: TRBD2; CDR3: ASSQGTSGETQY
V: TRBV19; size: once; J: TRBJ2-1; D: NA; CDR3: ASSISRAGEQF
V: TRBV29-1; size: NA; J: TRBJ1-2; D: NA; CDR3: STEHRGLYGYT
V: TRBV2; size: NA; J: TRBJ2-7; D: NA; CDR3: ASRGRFYEQY
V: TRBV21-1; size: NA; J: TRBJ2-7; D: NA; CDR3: ASSMRPIPRDVAGEQY
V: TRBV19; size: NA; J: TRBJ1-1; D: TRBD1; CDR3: ASTDGTGGNTEAF
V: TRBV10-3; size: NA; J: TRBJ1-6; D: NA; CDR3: AISEDSHNSPLH
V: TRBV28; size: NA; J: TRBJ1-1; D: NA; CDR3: ASSLLWGFNTEAF
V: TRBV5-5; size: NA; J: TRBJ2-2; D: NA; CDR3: ASRPTVWGGELF
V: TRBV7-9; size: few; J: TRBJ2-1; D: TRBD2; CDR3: ASSLQEGLPEF
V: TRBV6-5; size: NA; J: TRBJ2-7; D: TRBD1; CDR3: ASSFPTWTGN